Sequencing of this TCR beta chain was carried out in a study of radiotherapy plus CTLA-4 blockade in lung cancer. As regards this clone: What it recognizes is unknown.

The length of the CDR3 is 14 residues. CDR1 and CDR2 (germline): MDHEN, SYDVKM. V lost 3 bases and J lost 3, with 12 bases in between. Study results and caveats: Tumor-origin TCR clones grew in blood after radiotherapy plus ipilimumab. In blood, early T cell clone dynamics reportedly predicted response best, together with interferon-beta.

Patients with chemo-refractory metastatic non-small-cell lung cancer received focal radiation plus CTLA-4 blockade with ipilimumab. TCRdb's copy holds only in-frame clones and misses some; the assay was immunoSEQ multiplex PCR. The top ten clones hold 2.8% of a sample with around 100,000 clones, 65% to 85% of them seen once. The sequence was collected from a human donor with non-small cell lung cancer who had a partial response to radiotherapy plus ipilimumab. Some clones in this sample may be carry-over from other donors' samples. The chain combines TRBV28 with TRBJ2-7; D is possibly TRBD1 (7 bases). The specimen was peripheral blood, collected from a patient treated with radiotherapy plus ipilimumab. CDR3 sequence (DNA): TGTGCCAGCAGTTTGTGGAGGGGGCGCTACGAGCAGTACTTC. Translated: CASSLWRGRYEQYF.